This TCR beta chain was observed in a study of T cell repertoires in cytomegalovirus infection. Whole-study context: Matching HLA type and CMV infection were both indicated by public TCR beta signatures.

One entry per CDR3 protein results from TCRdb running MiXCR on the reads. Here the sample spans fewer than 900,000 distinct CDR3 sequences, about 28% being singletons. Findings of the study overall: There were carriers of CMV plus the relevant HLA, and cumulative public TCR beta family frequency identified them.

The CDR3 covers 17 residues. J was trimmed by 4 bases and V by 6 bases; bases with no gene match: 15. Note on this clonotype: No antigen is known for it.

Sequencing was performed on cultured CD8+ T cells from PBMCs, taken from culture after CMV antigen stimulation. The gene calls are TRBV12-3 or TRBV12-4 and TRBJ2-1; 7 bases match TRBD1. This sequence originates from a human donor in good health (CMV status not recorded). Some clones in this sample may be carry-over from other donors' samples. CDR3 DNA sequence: TGTGCCAGCAGCCTAACGCGCCGGGACAGACGGTACAATGAGCAGTTCTTC. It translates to CASSLTRRDRRYNEQFF.